This TCR beta chain comes out of a study of blood T cell repertoires in COVID-19. Study background: Nucleic acid was either cDNA or gDNA, and it came from T cells, B-cell-depleted T cells, or PBMCs.

Produced via immunoSEQ multiplex PCR; TCRdb's table is partial and in-frame only. The sample consists of tens of thousands of clones, 70% to 90% of them appearing once. The germline CDR1 and CDR2 sequences are MRHNA and SNTAGT. The ends lost 6 bases at V and 9 bases at J; junction bases unmatched: 11. The CDR3 has 14 residues. This clone appeared once. The rearrangement joins TRBV6-4 to TRBJ1-1; 9 bases are shared with TRBD1. Sequencing was done on a sample of peripheral blood. This receptor was identified in a man aged 30 to 45 with acute or convalescent COVID-19. CDR3 DNA: TGTGCCAGCAGCGCCGAACAGGGGGCGGGCAAAGCTTTCTTT. Translation gives CASSAEQGAGKAFF.